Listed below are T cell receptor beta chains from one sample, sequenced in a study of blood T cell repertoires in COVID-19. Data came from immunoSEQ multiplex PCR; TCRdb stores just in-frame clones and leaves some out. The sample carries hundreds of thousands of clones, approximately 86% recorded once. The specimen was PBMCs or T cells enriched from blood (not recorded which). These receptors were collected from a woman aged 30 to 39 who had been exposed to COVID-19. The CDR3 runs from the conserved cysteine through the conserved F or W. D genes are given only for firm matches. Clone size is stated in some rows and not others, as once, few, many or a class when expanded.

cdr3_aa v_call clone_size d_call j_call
CASSYEQNTEAFF TRBV6-2/TRBV6-3 once NA TRBJ1-1
CASSRSSGGAFEDIQYF TRBV5-1 NA TRBD2 TRBJ2-4
CAATGGAVAHTEAFF TRBV19 NA TRBD1 TRBJ1-1
CASSLGQDTHYEQYF TRBV7-6 NA NA TRBJ2-7
CASSKGEVAGNPSFF TRBV21-1 few NA TRBJ1-1
CASSRQVSSEKLFF TRBV5-1 NA NA TRBJ1-4
CASSFLDRGQTQYF TRBV7-9 NA TRBD1 TRBJ2-5
CASSFSGNTEAFF TRBV5-1 NA NA TRBJ1-1
CASSQIYREIETEAFF TRBV4-2 NA NA TRBJ1-1
CASSPQGLPYEQYF TRBV27 NA NA TRBJ2-7
CASSSDRGDGEKLFF TRBV7-9 NA TRBD1 TRBJ1-4
CATSDGRSQPQHF TRBV24-1 few NA TRBJ1-5
CASSLDRGLQPQHF TRBV19 NA TRBD1 TRBJ1-5
CASSLGGQLSTQYF TRBV7-3 few TRBD1 TRBJ2-5
CASKGLGSTYEQYF TRBV10-2 NA NA TRBJ2-7
CASSWGTGPNQPQHF TRBV6-5 NA TRBD1 TRBJ1-5
CASSPTTGVRYGYTF TRBV27 NA TRBD1 TRBJ1-2
CASSRDRGYGYTF TRBV6-5 NA TRBD1 TRBJ1-2
CASRPRTDSYEQYF TRBV5-1 NA NA TRBJ2-7
CASSLGYQGENYGYTF TRBV7-8 NA TRBD1 TRBJ1-2
CASTPGLAGGYNEQFF TRBV2 once TRBD2 TRBJ2-1
CASSFRLYEQYF TRBV5-6 NA NA TRBJ2-7
CASSPWERATGELFF TRBV4-2 NA NA TRBJ2-2
CASSLQGQGIHEQYF TRBV5-1 NA NA TRBJ2-7
CASSLGGDSYEQYF TRBV7-3 NA NA TRBJ2-7
CASSEDSARPYEQYF TRBV2 NA NA TRBJ2-7
CASSESYTGSGAFF TRBV6-1 NA NA TRBJ1-1
CASRPIQGWVSPLHF TRBV6-6 NA NA TRBJ1-6
CASRGLAGLSYEQYF TRBV27 NA TRBD2 TRBJ2-7
CASSPSGTGGEQYF TRBV19 NA TRBD1 TRBJ2-7
CASSVGAREEQPQHF TRBV9 NA NA TRBJ1-5
CASGQAYEQYF TRBV7-6 few TRBD1 TRBJ2-7
CASSQVIGLIPSSTDTQYF TRBV3-1/TRBV3-2 NA NA TRBJ2-3
CASRDRERGYTF TRBV19 NA TRBD1 TRBJ1-2
CAIRRLHGYTF TRBV10-3 NA NA TRBJ1-2
CASSPGTGAVYYGYTF TRBV3-1/TRBV3-2 NA TRBD1 TRBJ1-2
CASGTPGWDTQYF TRBV27 NA NA TRBJ2-3
CASSIDLGSNIQYF TRBV19 NA NA TRBJ2-4
CASSYTNYGYTF TRBV12-3/TRBV12-4 NA NA TRBJ1-2
CASSLEGTSGQYF TRBV7-9 NA TRBD2 TRBJ2-7
CASSQERGRVHEQYF TRBV4-1 once TRBD1 TRBJ2-7
CASSLEQGAPYEQYF TRBV5-1 NA TRBD1 TRBJ2-7
CASSSGGASFSGAF TRBV3-1/TRBV3-2 NA TRBD1 TRBJ1-2
CASSFAEAYGYTF TRBV12-3/TRBV12-4 NA NA TRBJ1-2